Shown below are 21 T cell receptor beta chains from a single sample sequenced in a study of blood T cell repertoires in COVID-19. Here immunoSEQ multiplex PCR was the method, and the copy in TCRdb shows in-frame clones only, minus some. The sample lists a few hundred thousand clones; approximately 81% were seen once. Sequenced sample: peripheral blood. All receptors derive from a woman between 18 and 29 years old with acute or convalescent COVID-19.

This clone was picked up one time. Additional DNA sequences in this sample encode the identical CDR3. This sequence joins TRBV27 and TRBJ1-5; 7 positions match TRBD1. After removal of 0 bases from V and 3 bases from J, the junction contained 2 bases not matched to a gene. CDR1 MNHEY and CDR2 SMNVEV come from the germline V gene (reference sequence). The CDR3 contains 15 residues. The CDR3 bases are TGTGCCAGCAGTTTATCCGGGACAGTCAATCAGCCCCAGCATTTT. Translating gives CASSLSGTVNQPQHF.

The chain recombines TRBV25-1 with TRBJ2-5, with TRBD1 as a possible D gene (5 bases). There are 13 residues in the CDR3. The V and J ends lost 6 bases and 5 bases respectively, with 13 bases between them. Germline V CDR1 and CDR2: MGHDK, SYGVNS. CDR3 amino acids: CASSLPGRETQYF. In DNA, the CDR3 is TGTGCCAGCAGCCTGCCAGGGCGGGAGACCCAGTACTTC.

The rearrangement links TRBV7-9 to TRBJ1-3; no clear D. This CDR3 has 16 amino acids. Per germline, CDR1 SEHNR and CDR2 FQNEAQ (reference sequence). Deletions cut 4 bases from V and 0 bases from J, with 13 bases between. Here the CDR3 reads CASSSFDTSSGNTIYF. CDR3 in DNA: TGTGCCAGCAGCTCCTTTGACACCAGCTCTGGAAACACCATATATTTT.

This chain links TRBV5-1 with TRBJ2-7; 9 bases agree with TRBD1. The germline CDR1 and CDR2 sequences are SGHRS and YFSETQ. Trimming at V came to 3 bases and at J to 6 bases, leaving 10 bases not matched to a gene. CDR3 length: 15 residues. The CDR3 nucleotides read TGCGCCAGCAGCTCAACCGGGACAGGGTCTGGCGAGCAGTACTTC. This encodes CASSSTGTGSGEQYF.

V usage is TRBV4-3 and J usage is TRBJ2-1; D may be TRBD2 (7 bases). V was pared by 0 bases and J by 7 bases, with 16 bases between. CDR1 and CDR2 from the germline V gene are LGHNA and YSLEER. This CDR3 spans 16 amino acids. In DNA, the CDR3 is TGCGCCAGCAGCCAAGATTTGGGAGAGGGGGGGAATGAGCAGTTCTTC. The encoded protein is CASSQDLGEGGNEQFF.

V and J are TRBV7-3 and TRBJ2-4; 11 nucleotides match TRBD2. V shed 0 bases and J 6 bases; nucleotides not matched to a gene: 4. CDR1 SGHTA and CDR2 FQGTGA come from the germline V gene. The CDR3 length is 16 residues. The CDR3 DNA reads TGTGCCAGCAGCTTAACTAGCGGGAGGGTGGGAAACATTCAGTACTTC. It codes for CASSLTSGRVGNIQYF.

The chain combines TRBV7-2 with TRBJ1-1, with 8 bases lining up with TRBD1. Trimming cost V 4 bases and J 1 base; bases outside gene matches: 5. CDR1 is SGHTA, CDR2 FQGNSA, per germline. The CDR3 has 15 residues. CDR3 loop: CASSSGQGGNTEAFF. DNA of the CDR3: TGTGCCAGCAGCTCTGGACAGGGTGGGAACACTGAAGCTTTCTTT.

CDR3 amino acids: CASSPTSGSLHEQYF. The CDR3 DNA sequence: TGTGCCAGCTCACCAACTAGCGGGAGTCTCCACGAGCAGTACTTC. This chain connects TRBV18 to TRBJ2-7, with 11 bases lining up with TRBD2. Germline V gene sequence: CDR1 KGHSH, CDR2 LQKENI. The CDR3 extends over 15 amino acids. V shed 2 bases and J 5 bases; nucleotides not matched to a gene: 5.

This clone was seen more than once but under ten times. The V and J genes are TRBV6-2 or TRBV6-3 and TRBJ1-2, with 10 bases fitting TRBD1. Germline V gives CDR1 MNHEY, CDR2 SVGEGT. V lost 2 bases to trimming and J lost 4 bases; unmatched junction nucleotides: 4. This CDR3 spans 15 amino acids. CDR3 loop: CASSYADRGAYGYTF. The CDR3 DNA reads TGTGCCAGCAGTTACGCGGACAGGGGGGCCTATGGCTACACCTTC.

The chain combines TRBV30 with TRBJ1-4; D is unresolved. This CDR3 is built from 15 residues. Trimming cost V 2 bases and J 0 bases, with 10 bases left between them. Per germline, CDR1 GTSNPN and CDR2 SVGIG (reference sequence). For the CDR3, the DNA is TGTGCCTGGAGTCCCGGCGGTGCAACTAATGAAAAACTGTTTTTT. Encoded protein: CAWSPGGATNEKLFF.

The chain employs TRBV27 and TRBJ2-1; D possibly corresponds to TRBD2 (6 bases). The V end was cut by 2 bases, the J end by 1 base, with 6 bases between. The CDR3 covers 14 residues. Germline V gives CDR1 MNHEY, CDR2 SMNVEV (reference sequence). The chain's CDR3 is CASSLAGSYNEQFF. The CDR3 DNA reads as TGTGCCAGCAGTTTAGCGGGGTCCTACAATGAGCAGTTCTTC.

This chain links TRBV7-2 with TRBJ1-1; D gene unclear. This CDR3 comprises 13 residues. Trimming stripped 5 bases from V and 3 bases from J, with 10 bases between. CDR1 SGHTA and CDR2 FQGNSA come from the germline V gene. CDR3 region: CASSKAKDTEAFF. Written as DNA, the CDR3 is TGTGCCAGCAGCAAAGCGAAGGACACTGAAGCTTTCTTT.

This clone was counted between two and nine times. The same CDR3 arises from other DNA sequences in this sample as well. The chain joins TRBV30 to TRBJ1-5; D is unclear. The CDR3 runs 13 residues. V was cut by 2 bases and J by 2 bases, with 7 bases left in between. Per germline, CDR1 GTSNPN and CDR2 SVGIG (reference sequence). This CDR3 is CAWSLQGNQPQHF. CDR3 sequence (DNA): TGTGCCTGGAGTCTTCAGGGCAATCAGCCCCAGCATTTT.

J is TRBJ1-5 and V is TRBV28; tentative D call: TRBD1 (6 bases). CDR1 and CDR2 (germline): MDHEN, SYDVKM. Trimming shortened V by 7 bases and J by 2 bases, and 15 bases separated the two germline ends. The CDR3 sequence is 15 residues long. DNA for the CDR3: TGTGCCAGCATAAGGGGGAATTTTCGCAATCAGCCCCAGCATTTT. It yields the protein CASIRGNFRNQPQHF. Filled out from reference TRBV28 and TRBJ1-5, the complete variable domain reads DVKVTQSSRYLVKRTGEKVFLECVQDMDHENMFWYRQDPGLGLRLIYFSYDVKMKEKGDIPEGYSVSREKKERFSLILESASTNQTSMYLCASIRGNFRNQPQHFGDGTRLSIL.

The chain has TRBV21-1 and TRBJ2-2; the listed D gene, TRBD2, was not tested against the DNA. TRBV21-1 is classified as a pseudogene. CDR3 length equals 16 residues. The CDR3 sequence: CASQGLAAIYTGELFF. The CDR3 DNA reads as TGTGCCAGCCAGGGACTAGCGGCTATCTACACCGGGGAGCTGTTTTTT.

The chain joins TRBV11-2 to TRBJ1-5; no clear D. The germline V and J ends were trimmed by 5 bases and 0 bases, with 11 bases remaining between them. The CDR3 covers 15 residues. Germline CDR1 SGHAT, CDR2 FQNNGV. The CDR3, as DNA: TGTGCCAGCAGCGCGCGTGGTGGTAGCAATCAGCCCCAGCATTTT. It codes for CASSARGGSNQPQHF.

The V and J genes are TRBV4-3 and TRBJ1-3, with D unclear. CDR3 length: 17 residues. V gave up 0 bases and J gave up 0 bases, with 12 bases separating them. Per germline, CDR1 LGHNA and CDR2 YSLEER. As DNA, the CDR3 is TGCGCCAGCAGCCAAGATTACATATTCAGCTCTGGAAACACCATATATTTT. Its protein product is CASSQDYIFSSGNTIYF.

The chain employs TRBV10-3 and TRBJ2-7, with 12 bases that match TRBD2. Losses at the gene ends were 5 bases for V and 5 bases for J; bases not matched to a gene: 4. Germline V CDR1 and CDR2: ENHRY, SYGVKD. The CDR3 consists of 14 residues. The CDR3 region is CAISPSGRADEQYF. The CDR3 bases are TGTGCCATCAGTCCTAGCGGGAGGGCCGACGAGCAGTACTTC.

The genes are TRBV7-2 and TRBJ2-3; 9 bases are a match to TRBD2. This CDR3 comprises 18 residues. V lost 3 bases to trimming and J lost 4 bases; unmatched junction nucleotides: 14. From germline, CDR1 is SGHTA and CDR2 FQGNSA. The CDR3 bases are TGTGCCAGCAGCTTGCAGCCCTTTAGCGGGAGTTTCCCAGATACGCAGTATTTT. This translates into CASSLQPFSGSFPDTQYF.

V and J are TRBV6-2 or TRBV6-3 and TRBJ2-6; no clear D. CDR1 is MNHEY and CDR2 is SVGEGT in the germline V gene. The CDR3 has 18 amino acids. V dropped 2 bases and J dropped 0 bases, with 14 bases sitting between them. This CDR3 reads CASSYGQEPISGANVLTF. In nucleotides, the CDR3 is TGTGCCAGCAGTTACGGGCAGGAACCCATCTCTGGGGCCAACGTCCTGACTTTC.

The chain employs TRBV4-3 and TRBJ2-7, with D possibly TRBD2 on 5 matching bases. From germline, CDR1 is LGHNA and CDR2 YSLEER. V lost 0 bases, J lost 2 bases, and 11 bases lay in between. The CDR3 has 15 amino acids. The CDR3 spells CASSQDGGAPYEQYF. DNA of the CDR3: TGCGCCAGCAGCCAAGATGGAGGAGCACCCTACGAGCAGTACTTC.